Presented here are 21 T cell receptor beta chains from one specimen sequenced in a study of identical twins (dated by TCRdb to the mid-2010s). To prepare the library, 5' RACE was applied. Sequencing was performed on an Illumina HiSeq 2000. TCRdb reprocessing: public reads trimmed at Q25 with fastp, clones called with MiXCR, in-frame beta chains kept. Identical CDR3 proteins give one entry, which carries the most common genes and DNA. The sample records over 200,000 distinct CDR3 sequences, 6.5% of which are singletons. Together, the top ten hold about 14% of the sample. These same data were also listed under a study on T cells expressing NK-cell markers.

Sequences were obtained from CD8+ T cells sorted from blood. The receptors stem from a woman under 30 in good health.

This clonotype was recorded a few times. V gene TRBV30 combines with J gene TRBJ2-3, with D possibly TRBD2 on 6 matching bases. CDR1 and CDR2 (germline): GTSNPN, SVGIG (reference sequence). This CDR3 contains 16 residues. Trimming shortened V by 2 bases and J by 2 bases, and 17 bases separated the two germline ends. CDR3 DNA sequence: TGTGCCTGGAGTCCTGCCCGACGGAGGGTCACAGATACGCAGTATTTT. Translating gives CAWSPARRRVTDTQYF.

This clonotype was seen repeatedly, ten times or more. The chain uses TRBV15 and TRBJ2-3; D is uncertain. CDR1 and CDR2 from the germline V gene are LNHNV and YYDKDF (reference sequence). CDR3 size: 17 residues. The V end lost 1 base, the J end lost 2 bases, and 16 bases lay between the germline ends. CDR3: CATSRVQIGVATDTQYF. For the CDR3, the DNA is TGTGCCACCAGCAGAGTACAAATTGGTGTGGCCACAGATACGCAGTATTTT.

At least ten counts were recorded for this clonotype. CDR3 nucleotide sequence: TGTGCCAGTAGTCCGGTCGCCGGGGAGCTGTTTTTT. This encodes CASSPVAGELFF. This chain connects TRBV7-9 to TRBJ2-2; no clear D. The CDR3 spans 12 residues. V gave up 9 bases and J gave up 6 bases, with 11 bases separating them. In germline, CDR1 is SEHNR, CDR2 FQNEAQ (reference sequence).

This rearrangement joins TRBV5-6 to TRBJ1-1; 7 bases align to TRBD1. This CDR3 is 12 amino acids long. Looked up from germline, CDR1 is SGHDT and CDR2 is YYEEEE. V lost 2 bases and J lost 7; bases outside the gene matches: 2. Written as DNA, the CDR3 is TGTGCCAGCAGCTTCGGACAGGTTGAAGCTTTCTTT. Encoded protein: CASSFGQVEAFF.

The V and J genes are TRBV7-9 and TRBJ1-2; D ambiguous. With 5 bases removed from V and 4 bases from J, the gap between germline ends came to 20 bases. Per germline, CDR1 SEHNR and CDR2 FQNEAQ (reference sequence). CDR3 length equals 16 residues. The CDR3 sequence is CASSTKSAPHRYGYTF. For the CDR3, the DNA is TGTGCCAGCAGCACCAAGTCGGCGCCTCACCGCTATGGCTACACCTTC.

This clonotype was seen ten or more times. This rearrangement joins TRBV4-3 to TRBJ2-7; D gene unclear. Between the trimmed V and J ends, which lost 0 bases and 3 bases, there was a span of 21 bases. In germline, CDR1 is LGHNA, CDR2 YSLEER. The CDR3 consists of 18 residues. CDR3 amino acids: CASSQEKSPHPPFYEQYF. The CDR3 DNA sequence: TGCGCCAGCAGCCAAGAAAAGTCCCCACATCCCCCTTTCTACGAGCAGTACTTC.

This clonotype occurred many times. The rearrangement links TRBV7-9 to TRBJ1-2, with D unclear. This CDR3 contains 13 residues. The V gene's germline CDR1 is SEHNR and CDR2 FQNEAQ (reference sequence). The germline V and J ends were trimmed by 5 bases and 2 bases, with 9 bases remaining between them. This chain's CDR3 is CASSQPPNYGYTF. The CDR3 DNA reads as TGTGCCAGCAGCCAACCCCCCAACTATGGCTACACCTTC.

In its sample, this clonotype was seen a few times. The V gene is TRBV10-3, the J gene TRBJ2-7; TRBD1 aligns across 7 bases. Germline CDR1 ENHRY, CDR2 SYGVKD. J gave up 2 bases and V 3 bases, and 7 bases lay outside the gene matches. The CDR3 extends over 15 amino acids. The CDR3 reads CAISDPSGQTYEQYF. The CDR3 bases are TGTGCCATCAGTGATCCTTCGGGACAGACCTACGAGCAGTACTTC.

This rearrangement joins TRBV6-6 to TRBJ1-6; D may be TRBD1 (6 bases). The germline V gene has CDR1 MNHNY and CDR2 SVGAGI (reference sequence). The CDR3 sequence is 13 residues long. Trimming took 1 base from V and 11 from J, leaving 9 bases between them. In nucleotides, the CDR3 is TGTGCCAGCAGTTACTTGGGGGGCCCACCCCTCCACTTT. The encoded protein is CASSYLGGPPLHF.

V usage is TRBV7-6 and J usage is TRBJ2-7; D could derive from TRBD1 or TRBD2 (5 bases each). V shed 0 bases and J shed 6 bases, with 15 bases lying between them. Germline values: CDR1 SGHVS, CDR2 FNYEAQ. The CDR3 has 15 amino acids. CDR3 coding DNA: TGTGCCAGCAGCTTAGCTCAGGGTCCCGCGGGCGAGCAGTACTTC. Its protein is CASSLAQGPAGEQYF.

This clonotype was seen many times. This CDR3 is CASSLGLAGAQETQYF. The CDR3 nucleotides are TGTGCCAGCAGTTTAGGACTAGCGGGAGCACAAGAGACCCAGTACTTC. V gene TRBV12-3 or TRBV12-4 combines with J gene TRBJ2-5; 12 bases are shared with TRBD2. The V gene end was trimmed by 1 base and the J gene end by 2 bases; junction bases not matched to a gene: 2. This CDR3 comprises 16 residues.

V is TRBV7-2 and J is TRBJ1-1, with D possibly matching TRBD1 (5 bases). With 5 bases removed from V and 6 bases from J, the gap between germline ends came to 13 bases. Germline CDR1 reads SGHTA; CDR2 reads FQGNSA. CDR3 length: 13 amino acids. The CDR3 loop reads CASSITGTAEAFF. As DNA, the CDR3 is TGTGCCAGCAGCATCACAGGAACGGCTGAAGCTTTCTTT.

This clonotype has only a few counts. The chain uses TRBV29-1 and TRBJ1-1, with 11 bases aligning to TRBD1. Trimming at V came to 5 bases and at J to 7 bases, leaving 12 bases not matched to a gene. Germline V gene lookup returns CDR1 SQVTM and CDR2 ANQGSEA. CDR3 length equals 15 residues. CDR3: CSVPTGQGADGEAFF. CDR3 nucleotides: TGCAGCGTTCCAACTGGACAGGGGGCCGACGGTGAAGCTTTCTTT.

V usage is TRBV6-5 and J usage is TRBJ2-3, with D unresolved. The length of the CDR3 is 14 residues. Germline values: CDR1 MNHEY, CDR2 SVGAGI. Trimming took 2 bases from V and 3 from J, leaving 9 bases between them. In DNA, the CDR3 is TGTGCCAGCAGTTACAGTCTTGGAACAGATACGCAGTATTTT. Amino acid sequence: CASSYSLGTDTQYF.

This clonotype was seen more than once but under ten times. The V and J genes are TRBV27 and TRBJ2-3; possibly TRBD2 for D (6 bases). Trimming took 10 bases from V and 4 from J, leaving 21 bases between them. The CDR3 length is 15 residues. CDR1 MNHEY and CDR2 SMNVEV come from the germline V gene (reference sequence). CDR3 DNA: TGTGCCACCCAACTCTGGGGGGAGCGGGCAGATACGCAGTATTTT. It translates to CATQLWGERADTQYF.

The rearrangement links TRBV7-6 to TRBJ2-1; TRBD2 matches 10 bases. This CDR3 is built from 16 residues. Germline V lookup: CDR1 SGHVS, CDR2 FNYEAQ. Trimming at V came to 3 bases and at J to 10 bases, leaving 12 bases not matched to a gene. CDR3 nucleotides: TGTGCCAGCAGCTTTGTAGCGGGGGGCCCCCCGTGGGAGCAGTTCTTC. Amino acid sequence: CASSFVAGGPPWEQFF.

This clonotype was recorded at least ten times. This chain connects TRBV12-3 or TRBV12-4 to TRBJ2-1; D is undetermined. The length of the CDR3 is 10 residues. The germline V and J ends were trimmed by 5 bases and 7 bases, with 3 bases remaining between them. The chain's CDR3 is CASSVNEQFF. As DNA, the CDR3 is TGTGCCAGCAGTGTAAATGAGCAGTTCTTC.

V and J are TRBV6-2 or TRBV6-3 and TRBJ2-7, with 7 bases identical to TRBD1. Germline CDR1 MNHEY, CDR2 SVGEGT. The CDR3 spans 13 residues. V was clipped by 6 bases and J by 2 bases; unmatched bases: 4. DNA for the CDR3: TGTGCCAGCAGCCACGGACAGGCCTACGAGCAGTACTTC. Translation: CASSHGQAYEQYF.

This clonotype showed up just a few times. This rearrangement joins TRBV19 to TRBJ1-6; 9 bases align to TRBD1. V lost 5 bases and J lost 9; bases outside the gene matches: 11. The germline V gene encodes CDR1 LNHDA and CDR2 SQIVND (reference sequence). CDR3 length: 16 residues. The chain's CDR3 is CASSPFGTGSISPLHF. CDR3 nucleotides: TGTGCCAGTAGTCCCTTTGGGACAGGGAGTATTTCACCCCTCCACTTT.

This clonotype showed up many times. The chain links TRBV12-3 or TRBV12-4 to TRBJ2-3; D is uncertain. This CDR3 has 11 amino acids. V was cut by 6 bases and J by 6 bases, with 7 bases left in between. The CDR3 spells CASSNRDTQYF. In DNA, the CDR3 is TGTGCCAGCAGCAACCGGGATACGCAGTATTTT.

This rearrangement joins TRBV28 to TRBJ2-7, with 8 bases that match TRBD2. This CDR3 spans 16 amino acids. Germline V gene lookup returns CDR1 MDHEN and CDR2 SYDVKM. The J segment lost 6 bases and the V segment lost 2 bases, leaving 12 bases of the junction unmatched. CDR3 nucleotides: TGTGCCAGCAGTTTACCTCCCCTGGGACTAGAACCCGAGCAGTACTTC. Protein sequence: CASSLPPLGLEPEQYF.